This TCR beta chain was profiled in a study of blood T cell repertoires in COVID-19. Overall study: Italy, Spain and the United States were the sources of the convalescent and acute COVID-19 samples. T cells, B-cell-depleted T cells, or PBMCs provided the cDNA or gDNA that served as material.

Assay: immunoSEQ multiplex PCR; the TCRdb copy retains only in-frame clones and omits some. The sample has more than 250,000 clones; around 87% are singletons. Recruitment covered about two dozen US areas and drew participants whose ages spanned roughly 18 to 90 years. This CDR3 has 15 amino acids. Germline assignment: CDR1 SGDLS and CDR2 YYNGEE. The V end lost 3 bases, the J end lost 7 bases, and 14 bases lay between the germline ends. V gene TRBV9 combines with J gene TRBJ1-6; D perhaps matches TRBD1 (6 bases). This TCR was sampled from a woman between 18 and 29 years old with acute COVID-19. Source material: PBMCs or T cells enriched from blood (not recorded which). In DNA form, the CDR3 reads TGTGCCAGCAGCGCAAACAGGGCCTCCAATTCACCCCTCCACTTT. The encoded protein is CASSANRASNSPLHF.